One and the same sample provided the 5 T cell receptor beta chains below, sequenced in a study of regulatory T cells in long-lasting Graves disease. Time point indicated: newly diagnosed GD, antithyroid drugs for less than 3 months. With RNA extracted from PBMCs as input, the TCR library was made. Investigators prepared the TCR beta libraries by applying iRepertoire HTBI primers and Arm-PCR of CDR3 regions. TCRdb reprocessed the multiplex PCR reads with MiXCR, giving one entry per CDR3 protein. Here the sample spans around 420,000 distinct CDR3 sequences, approximately 16% being singletons. This sample was also put to use in a study of T cells in Graves' hyperthyroidism and ophthalmopathy.

The sequenced sample was peripheral blood mononuclear cells (PBMCs), obtained at new diagnosis, from a patient treated with antithyroid drugs. These receptors all come from a middle-aged woman with Graves disease.

This clonotype has a handful of counts. A much more abundant neighbour one base away suggests this may be a read error. V and J are TRBV20-1 and TRBJ1-5; maybe TRBD1 (6 bases). This CDR3 contains 15 residues. CDR1 and CDR2 (germline): DFQATT, SNEGSKA (reference sequence). The CDR3 sequence: CGVGGGPGDDQPQHF. The CDR3 nucleotides are TGCGGTGTAGGGGGGGGCCCCGGGGACGATCAGCCCCAGCATTTT.

V usage is TRBV9 and J usage is TRBJ2-5, with D perhaps TRBD1 (6 bases). V was shortened by 4 bases and J by 5 bases, with 15 bases between the two germline ends. CDR3 length: 14 amino acids. Germline loops: CDR1 SGDLS, CDR2 YYNGEE. CDR3 in DNA: TGTGCCAGCAGCCCACATGTGGGGGCCGAGACCCAGTACTTC. It encodes CASSPHVGAETQYF.

V is TRBV28 and J is TRBJ2-1; TRBD2 matches at 8 bases. Losses at the gene ends were 3 bases for V and 13 bases for J; bases not matched to a gene: 17. The CDR3 totals 16 residues. The germline V gene encodes CDR1 MDHEN and CDR2 SYDVKM. The CDR3 spells CASSFDGGTSLLFQFF. CDR3 bases: TGTGCCAGCAGTTTTGATGGCGGGACTAGTTTATTGTTTCAGTTCTTC.

This clonotype occurred many times. This chain joins TRBV28 and TRBJ1-1; a weak D match, TRBD1 (5 bases). The germline V gene has CDR1 MDHEN and CDR2 SYDVKM. The CDR3 loop spans 11 amino acids. V lost 4 bases and J 8 bases, leaving 8 bases between the germline ends. In DNA, the CDR3 is TGTGCCAGCAGTTCCCACAGGGAAGCTTTCTTT. Protein: CASSSHREAFF.

The chain uses TRBV6-2 or TRBV6-3 and TRBJ1-1; weak D call: TRBD1 (5 bases). CDR1 MNHEY and CDR2 SVGEGT come from the germline V gene. There are 14 residues in the CDR3. Trimming took off 3 bases at V and 1 base at J, with 9 bases between the two ends. As DNA, the CDR3 is TGTGCCAGCAGTTATGTGGGGGGGAACACTGAAGCTTTCTTT. It yields the protein CASSYVGGNTEAFF.